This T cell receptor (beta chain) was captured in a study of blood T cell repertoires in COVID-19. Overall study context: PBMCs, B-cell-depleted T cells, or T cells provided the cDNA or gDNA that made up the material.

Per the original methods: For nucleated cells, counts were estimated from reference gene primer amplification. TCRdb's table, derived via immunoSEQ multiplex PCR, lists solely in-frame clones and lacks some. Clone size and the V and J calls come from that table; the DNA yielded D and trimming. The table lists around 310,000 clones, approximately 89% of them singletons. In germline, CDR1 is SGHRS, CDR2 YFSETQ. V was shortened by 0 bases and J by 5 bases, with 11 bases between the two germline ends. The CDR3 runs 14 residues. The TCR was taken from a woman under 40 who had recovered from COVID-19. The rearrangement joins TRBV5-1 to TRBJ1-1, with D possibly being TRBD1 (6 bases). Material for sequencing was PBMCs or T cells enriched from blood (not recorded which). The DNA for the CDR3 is TGCGCCAGCAGCTTGGCCATAGGGGGAACTGAAGCTTTCTTT. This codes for CASSLAIGGTEAFF.